These T cell receptor beta chains were read from a single sample in a study of blood T cells in healthy people across ages. In TCRdb, the 5' RACE reads were re-called with MiXCR into one record per CDR3 protein. The sample contains around 620,000 distinct CDR3 sequences, 27% of which appear only once. Sequencing was performed on blood. These receptors were collected from a woman between 65 and 79 years old in good health. Both conserved end residues are part of each CDR3. A D gene is named only where the DNA matches it firmly. Not every row has a clone size; where given, it reads once, few, many or a size class.

v_gene	j_gene	abundance	d_gene	CDR3aa	CDR3nt
TRBV21-1	TRBJ2-4	.	.	CASIQGRIAKNIQYF	TGTGCCAGCATCCAGGGGAGGATAGCCAAAAACATTCAGTACTTC
TRBV11-3	TRBJ2-7	.	.	CASSPFRSSYEQYF	TGTGCCAGCAGCCCCTTTAGGAGCTCCTACGAGCAGTACTTC
TRBV4-1	TRBJ1-4	many	.	CASSHYGKVGYEKLFF	TGCGCCAGCAGCCACTACGGGAAGGTGGGTTATGAAAAACTGTTTTTT
TRBV9	TRBJ2-1	.	.	CASSVLLGNEQFF	TGTGCCAGCAGCGTGCTGTTGGGCAATGAGCAGTTCTTC
TRBV14	TRBJ2-1	.	.	CASSQGSWDNEQFF	TGTGCCAGCAGCCAAGGGTCTTGGGACAATGAGCAGTTCTTC
TRBV28	TRBJ1-6	few	.	CASKEGVNSPLHF	TGTGCCAGCAAGGAGGGTGTTAATTCACCCCTCCACTTT
TRBV5-1	TRBJ2-6	few	.	CASSSFGGPVSGANVLTF	TGCGCCAGCAGCTCGTTCGGCGGACCTGTTTCTGGGGCCAACGTCCTGACTTTC
TRBV4-3	TRBJ2-7	.	.	CASSQLQTGSYEQYF	TGCGCCAGCAGCCAACTACAGACGGGTTCCTACGAGCAGTACTTC
TRBV5-6	TRBJ1-1	.	.	CASSILDRNTEAFF	TGTGCCAGCAGCATCCTGGACAGGAACACTGAAGCTTTCTTT
TRBV12-3/TRBV12-4	TRBJ2-3	.	.	CASSSWVSADTEYF	TGTGCCAGCAGTAGTTGGGTTAGCGCAGATACGGAATATTTT
TRBV5-1	TRBJ2-7	.	.	CASRRAEPILRLGEQYF	TGCGCCAGCAGGCGGGCAGAACCAATCCTCCGATTAGGGGAGCAGTACTTC
TRBV18	TRBJ1-5	.	TRBD1	CASSPRTGINQPQHF	TGTGCCAGCTCACCAAGGACAGGGATAAATCAGCCCCAGCATTTT
TRBV7-2	TRBJ2-7	.	TRBD2	CAVTSGGRGEQYF	TGTGCAGTTACTAGCGGGGGGAGAGGCGAGCAGTACTTC
TRBV5-4	TRBJ2-1	.	TRBD2	CASSTLGLGSGEQFF	TGTGCCAGCAGCACTCTGGGACTAGGGAGCGGTGAGCAGTTCTTC
TRBV7-2	TRBJ1-2	few	.	CASSLVSTPGLNYGYTF	TGTGCCAGCAGCTTAGTCTCTACCCCGGGCCTCAACTATGGCTACACCTTC
TRBV7-9	TRBJ1-4	.	.	CASSLDTAYEKLFF	TGTGCCAGCAGCTTGGACACGGCATACGAAAAACTGTTTTTT